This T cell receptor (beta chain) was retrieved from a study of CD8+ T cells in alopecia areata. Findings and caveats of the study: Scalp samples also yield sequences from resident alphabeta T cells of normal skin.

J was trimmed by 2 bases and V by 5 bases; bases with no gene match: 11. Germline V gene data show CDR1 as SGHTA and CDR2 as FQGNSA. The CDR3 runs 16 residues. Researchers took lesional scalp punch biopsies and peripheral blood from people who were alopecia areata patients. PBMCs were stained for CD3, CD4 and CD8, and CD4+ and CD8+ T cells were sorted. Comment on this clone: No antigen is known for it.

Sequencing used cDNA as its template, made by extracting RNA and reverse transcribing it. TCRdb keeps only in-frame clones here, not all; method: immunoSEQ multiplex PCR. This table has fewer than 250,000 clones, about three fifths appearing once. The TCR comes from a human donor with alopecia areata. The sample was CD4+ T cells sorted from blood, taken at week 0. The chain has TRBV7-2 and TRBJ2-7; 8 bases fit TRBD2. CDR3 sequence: CASSPTRLAGTYEQYF. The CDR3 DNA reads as TGTGCCAGCAGCCCAACGAGGCTAGCGGGTACCTACGAGCAGTACTTC.